The clone carrying this TCR beta chain was observed a handful of times. The antigen remains unidentified. This sample is drawn from a study of neurological immune-mediated disorders. TCRdb re-analysed the 5' RACE reads in MiXCR, keeping a single row per CDR3 protein. The repertoire holds tens of thousands of distinct CDR3 sequences, with 2% to 2.5% as singletons. Unsorted libraries were prepared from 2 million PBMCs held at -80 C. Study-wide findings and caveats: CDR3 amino acid sequences found in expanded clones were never shared across subjects, suggesting private repertoires in all groups. For the multiple sclerosis repertoire cluster, no association with any clinical or MRI feature was found.

Trimming stripped 3 bases from V and 4 bases from J, with 12 bases between. The CDR3 runs to 14 residues. Sequencing used PBMCs. This sequence was found in a woman in her fifties or sixties with multiple sclerosis. J is TRBJ1-2 and V is TRBV12-3 or TRBV12-4; maybe TRBD1 (5 bases). Written as DNA, the CDR3 is TGTGCCAGCAGTTTCGGGGGGGGGAGCTATGGCTACACCTTC. Encoded protein: CASSFGGGSYGYTF.